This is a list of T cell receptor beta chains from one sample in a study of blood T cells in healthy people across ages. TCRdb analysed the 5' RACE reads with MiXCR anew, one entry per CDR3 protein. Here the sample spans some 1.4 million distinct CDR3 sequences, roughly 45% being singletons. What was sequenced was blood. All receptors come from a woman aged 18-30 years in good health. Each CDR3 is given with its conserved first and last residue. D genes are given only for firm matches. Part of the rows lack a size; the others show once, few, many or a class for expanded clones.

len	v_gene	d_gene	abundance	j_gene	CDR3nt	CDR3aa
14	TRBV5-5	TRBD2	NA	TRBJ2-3	TGTGCCAGCAGCTTTAGCGGGGGGGAGGGAACGCAGTATTTT	CASSFSGGEGTQYF
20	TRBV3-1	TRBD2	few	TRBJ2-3	TGTGCCAGCAGCCAAGGAATTCCTAGCGGGAGTCTCGGTAGGACAGATACGCAGTATTTT	CASSQGIPSGSLGRTDTQYF
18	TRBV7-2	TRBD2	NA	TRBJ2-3	TGTGCCAGCAGCTCCCCGGCCGGGCGGGGGGGCAATAGAGATACGCAGTATTTT	CASSSPAGRGGNRDTQYF
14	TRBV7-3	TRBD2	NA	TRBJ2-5	TGTGCCAGCAGCTTAGAAGGGCGGGGGAAGACCCAGTACTTC	CASSLEGRGKTQYF
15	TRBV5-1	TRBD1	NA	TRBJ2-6	TGCGCCAGCAGCTCGCAGGGGGATGGGGCCGACGTCCTGACTTTC	CASSSQGDGADVLTF
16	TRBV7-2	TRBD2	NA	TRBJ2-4	TGTGCCAGCAGCTTAGGCCGACTAGCGGGAGGGCACATTCAGTACTTC	CASSLGRLAGGHIQYF
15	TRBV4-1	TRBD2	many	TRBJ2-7	TGTGCCAGCAGCCAAGAGACTAGCGGGAACTACGAGCAGTACTTC	CASSQETSGNYEQYF
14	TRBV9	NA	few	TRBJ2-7	TGTGCCAGCAGCGGCCCCTCCGGGGCCTACGAGCAGTACTTC	CASSGPSGAYEQYF
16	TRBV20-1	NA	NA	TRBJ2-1	TGCAGTGCTAGACCCCATACGGGGGTTTGGATAAATGAGCAGTTCTTC	CSARPHTGVWINEQFF
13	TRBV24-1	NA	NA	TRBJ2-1	TGTGCCACCAGTGACCGGAAATGGGGGGAGCAGTTCTTC	CATSDRKWGEQFF
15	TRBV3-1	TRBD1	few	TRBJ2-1	TGTGCCAGCAGCGTACAGGGGGCCTCCTACAATGAGCAGTTCTTC	CASSVQGASYNEQFF
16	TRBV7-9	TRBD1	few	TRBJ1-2	TGTGCCAGCAGCTTATTCGTCGCAGGGGGATTGGATGGCTACACCTTC	CASSLFVAGGLDGYTF
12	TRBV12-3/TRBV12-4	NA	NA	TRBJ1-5	TGTGCCAGCGGGCGACGAGGGCAGCCCCAGCATTTT	CASGRRGQPQHF
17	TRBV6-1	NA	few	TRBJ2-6	TGTGCCAGCAGTGTCTCAGCAGTTCACTCTGGGGCCAACGTCCTGACTTTC	CASSVSAVHSGANVLTF
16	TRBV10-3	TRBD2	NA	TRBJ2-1	TGTGCCATCAGTGAGTCCATAGCGGGAGTGGGTGATGAGCAGTTCTTC	CAISESIAGVGDEQFF
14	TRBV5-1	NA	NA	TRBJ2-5	TGCGCCAGCAGCCCAGGGGAACCACAAGAGACCCAGTACTTC	CASSPGEPQETQYF
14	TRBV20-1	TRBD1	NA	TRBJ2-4	TGCAGTGCTAGCTTGGGGACAGGGGGCTGTGAGCAGTACTTC	CSASLGTGGCEQYF
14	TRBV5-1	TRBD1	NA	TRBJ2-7	TGCGCCAGCAGCGCAACGACAGGGGGCTACGAGCACTACTTC	CASSATTGGYEHYF
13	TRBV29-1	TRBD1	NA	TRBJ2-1	TGCAGCGTTGAAGCGGACAGGTACAATGAGCAGTTCTTC	CSVEADRYNEQFF
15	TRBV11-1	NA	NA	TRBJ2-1	TGTGCCAGCAGCTCATCACGAGCTGGCTACAATGAGCAGTTCTTC	CASSSSRAGYNEQFF
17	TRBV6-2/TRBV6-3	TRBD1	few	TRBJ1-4	TGTGCCAGCAGTTACAGCGGGACAGGGGGCTCCGATGAAAAACTGTTTTTT	CASSYSGTGGSDEKLFF
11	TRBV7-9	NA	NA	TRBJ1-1	TGTGCCAGCAGCTCAACCAATGAAGCTTTCTTT	CASSSTNEAFF
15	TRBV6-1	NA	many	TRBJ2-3	TGTGCCAGCAGTACACAGCTCGGGGGCACAGATACGCAGTATTTT	CASSTQLGGTDTQYF
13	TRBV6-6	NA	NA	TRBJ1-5	TGTGCCAGCGGGGTGTGGGACAATCAGCCCCAGCATTTT	CASGVWDNQPQHF
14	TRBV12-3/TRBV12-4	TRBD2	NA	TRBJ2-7	TGTGCCAGCAGTCCGAGCGGGAGGGGCTACGAGCAGTACTTC	CASSPSGRGYEQYF
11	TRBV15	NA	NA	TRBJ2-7	TGTGCCACCAGCAGAGGCCACGAGCAGTACTTC	CATSRGHEQYF
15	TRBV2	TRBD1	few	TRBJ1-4	TGTGCCAGCAGTGCAGTACGGACAGGGGTACCCAAACTGTTTTTT	CASSAVRTGVPKLFF
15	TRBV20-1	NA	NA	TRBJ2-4	TGCAGTGCTAGAGTAACTGGGATAGCCAAAAACATTCAGTACTTC	CSARVTGIAKNIQYF
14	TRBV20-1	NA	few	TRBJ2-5	TGCAGTGCCAGGTCCGGGCGGCTTGGGGAGACCCAGTACTTC	CSARSGRLGETQYF
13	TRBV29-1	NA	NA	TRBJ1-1	TGCAGCGGAATACAGGGCGTGAACACTGAAGCTTTCTTT	CSGIQGVNTEAFF
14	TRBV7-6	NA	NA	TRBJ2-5	TGTGCCAGCAGCATAGATGGGGCAGTAGTGGCCCAGTACTTC	CASSIDGAVVAQYF
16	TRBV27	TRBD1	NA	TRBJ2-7	TGTGCCAGCAGTCCCCGGACAGGGGGCATCTCCTACGAGCAGTACTTC	CASSPRTGGISYEQYF
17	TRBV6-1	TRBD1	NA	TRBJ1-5	TGTGCCAGCAAAAGAGGGGGTGGACAGGTTGGCAATCAGCCCCAGCATTTT	CASKRGGGQVGNQPQHF
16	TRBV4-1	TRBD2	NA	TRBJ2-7	TGCGCCAGCAGCCCGATGACTAGCGGGGGTTCCTACGAGCAGTACTTC	CASSPMTSGGSYEQYF
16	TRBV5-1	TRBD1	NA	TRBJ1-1	TGCGCCAGCAGCACACAGGACAGGGCATTTGACACTGAAGCTTTCTTT	CASSTQDRAFDTEAFF
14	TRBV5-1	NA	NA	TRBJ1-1	TGCGCCAGCAGCTCACGGGAGGGGAGCACTGAAGCTTTCTTT	CASSSREGSTEAFF
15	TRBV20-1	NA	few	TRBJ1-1	TGCAGTGCCCCGAAGGGAGGAGCTAGAGGCACTGAAGCTTTCTTT	CSAPKGGARGTEAFF
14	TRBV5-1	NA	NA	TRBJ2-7	TGCGCCAGCAGCTTGTCGGAGAGCCCCAATGAGCAGTACTTC	CASSLSESPNEQYF
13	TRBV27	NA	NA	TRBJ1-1	TGTGCCAGCAGGACCCCAGTGGACACTGAAGCTTTCTTT	CASRTPVDTEAFF
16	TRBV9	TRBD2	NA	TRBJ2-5	TGTGCCAGCAGCGTAGGGGCGCGGGGGGGCAAGAATGAGCAGTACTTC	CASSVGARGGKNEQYF
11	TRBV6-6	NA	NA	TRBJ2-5	TGTGCCAGCAGTGGTAGCGAGACCCAGTACTTC	CASSGSETQYF
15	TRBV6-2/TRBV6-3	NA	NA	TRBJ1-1	TGTGCCAGCAGTTACGAGGCAGAGATGAACACTGAAGCTTTCTTT	CASSYEAEMNTEAFF
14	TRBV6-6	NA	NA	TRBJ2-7	TGTGCCAGCGGAAATAGCGGCAAAGTTCGCGAGCAGTACTTC	CASGNSGKVREQYF
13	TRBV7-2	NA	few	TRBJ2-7	TGTGCCAGCAGCTTAGAGTTTGGGTACGAGCAGTACTTC	CASSLEFGYEQYF
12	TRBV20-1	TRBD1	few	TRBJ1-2	TGCAGTCTAGGACAGGGGGCGAATGGCTACACCTTC	CSLGQGANGYTF
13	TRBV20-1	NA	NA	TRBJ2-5	TGCAGTGCTAGAGATCTGAGGGGGGAGACCCAGTACTTC	CSARDLRGETQYF
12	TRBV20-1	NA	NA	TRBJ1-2	TGCAGTGCTAGCGACAAGATCTATGGCTACACCTTC	CSASDKIYGYTF
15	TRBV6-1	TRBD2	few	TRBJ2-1	TGTGCCAGCAGTGAGCGGACTAGCGGGAGGGCCGGGCAGTTCTTC	CASSERTSGRAGQFF
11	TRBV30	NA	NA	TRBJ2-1	TGTGCCTGGAGTGTAGGGTCGGAGGAGTTCTTC	CAWSVGSEEFF
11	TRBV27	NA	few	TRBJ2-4	TGTGCCAGCAGCGGCGGAAACATTCAGTACTTC	CASSGGNIQYF
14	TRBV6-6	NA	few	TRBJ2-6	TGTGCCAGCTTGGGGGGCTCTGGGGCCAACGTCCTGACTTTC	CASLGGSGANVLTF
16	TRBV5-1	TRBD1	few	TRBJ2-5	TGCGCCAGCAGCTTGGGGCCGACAGGGTGGACAGAGACCCAGTACTTC	CASSLGPTGWTETQYF
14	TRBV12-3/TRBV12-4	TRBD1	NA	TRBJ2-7	TGTGCCAGCAGTGACCAGGGGGCCCCTTACGAGCAGTACTTC	CASSDQGAPYEQYF
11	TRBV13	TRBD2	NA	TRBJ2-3	TGTGCCACCGGGAGGGCCTCGTCTTCGTATTTT	CATGRASSSYF